The next 32 T cell receptor beta chains were all read from a single sample in a study of T cell repertoires in cytomegalovirus infection. Via MiXCR, TCRdb re-called the reads, giving one row per CDR3 protein. The profile shows around 800,000 distinct CDR3 sequences, around a third of them singletons. Antigens of these TCRs are unknown. Sequencing was performed on cultured CD8+ T cells from PBMCs, taken from culture after CMV antigen stimulation. These receptors were collected from a human donor in good health (CMV status not recorded). Some clones in this sample may be carry-over from other donors' samples.

The V call is TRBV28, the J call TRBJ1-1; D is ambiguous. V was trimmed by 4 bases and J by 1 base, leaving 13 bases between them. CDR3 size: 15 residues. Germline V gene data show CDR1 as MDHEN and CDR2 as SYDVKM. The CDR3 DNA reads as TGTGCCAGCAGTTCCATATTTAGACCGAACACTGAAGCTTTCTTT. Amino acids: CASSSIFRPNTEAFF.

The sample holds a few counts of this clonotype. J is TRBJ2-3 and V is TRBV4-2; tentatively, D is TRBD1 or TRBD2 (6 bases each). The CDR3 sequence is 16 residues long. Germline CDR1 is LGHNA and CDR2 is YNFKEQ. Trimming stripped 0 bases from V and 4 bases from J, with 14 bases between. Here the CDR3 reads CASSQDEGGGADTQYF. CDR3 sequence (DNA): TGTGCCAGCAGCCAAGATGAGGGGGGCGGGGCAGATACGCAGTATTTT.

This clonotype was counted only a few times. J is TRBJ1-5 and V is TRBV27; D ambiguous. CDR3 length: 14 amino acids. Trimming left V 4 bases short and J 1 base short, with 8 bases between. CDR1 MNHEY and CDR2 SMNVEV come from the germline V gene (reference sequence). In DNA form, the CDR3 reads TGTGCCAGCAGTTATCAGCCCAGCAATCAGCCCCAGCATTTT. It encodes CASSYQPSNQPQHF.

This clonotype has just one count. The V call is TRBV20-1, the J call TRBJ2-5; 13 bases are a match to TRBD2. The V gene end was trimmed by 5 bases and the J gene end by 4 bases; junction bases not matched to a gene: 7. Germline V gives CDR1 DFQATT, CDR2 SNEGSKA (reference sequence). CDR3 length equals 15 residues. CDR3 DNA sequence: TGCAGTGCTTTTCAACTAGCGGGGGGGGGAGAGACCCAGTACTTC. Protein product: CSAFQLAGGGETQYF.

This clonotype was observed a single time. J is TRBJ2-5 and V is TRBV12-3 or TRBV12-4; D is ambiguous. CDR3 length: 13 residues. Trimming shortened V by 4 bases and J by 3 bases, and 9 bases separated the two germline ends. The CDR3: CASSSDFEETQYF. The CDR3 coding sequence is TGTGCCAGCAGTTCCGACTTTGAAGAGACCCAGTACTTC.

This clonotype was picked up many times. The genes are TRBV7-8 and TRBJ1-2; D not certain. This CDR3 is 12 amino acids long. The germline V and J ends were trimmed by 5 bases and 2 bases, with 6 bases remaining between them. The germline CDR1 and CDR2 sequences are SGHVS and FQNEAQ. The chain's CDR3 is CASSTSNYGYTF. CDR3 coding DNA: TGTGCCAGCAGCACCTCAAACTATGGCTACACCTTC.

V gene TRBV2 combines with J gene TRBJ2-5, with D unresolved. V lost 2 bases, J lost 7 bases, and 11 bases lay in between. Germline CDR1 SNHLY, CDR2 FYNNEI. This CDR3 spans 13 amino acids. CDR3 loop: CASSEMSSGTQYF. The CDR3 DNA is TGTGCCAGCAGTGAAATGAGCTCCGGGACCCAGTACTTC.

The CDR3 bases are TGTGCCAGCACTGGACAGCTGAACACCGGGGAGCTGTTTTTT. Protein product: CASTGQLNTGELFF. V usage is TRBV9 and J usage is TRBJ2-2, with D possibly being TRBD1 (6 bases). The CDR3 runs to 14 residues. Trimming shortened V by 6 bases and J by 1 base, and 10 bases separated the two germline ends. CDR1 and CDR2 (germline): SGDLS, YYNGEE.

There are a few counts of this clonotype. The rearrangement links TRBV7-6 to TRBJ2-1; 9 bases fit TRBD2. The CDR3 length is 15 residues. J lost 10 bases, V lost 5 bases, and 12 bases had no gene match. CDR1 is SGHVS, CDR2 FNYEAQ, per germline. CDR3 in amino acids: CASSPRGSGGGEQFF. CDR3 sequence (DNA): TGTGCCAGCAGCCCTCGGGGTAGCGGGGGAGGGGAGCAGTTCTTC. Using reference TRBV7-6 and TRBJ2-1 for the parts outside the CDR3, the full variable domain is GAGVSQSPRYKVTKRGQDVALRCDPISGHVSLYWYRQALGQGPEFLTYFNYEAQQDKSGLPNDRFSAERPEGSISTLTIQRTEQRDSAMYRCASSPRGSGGGEQFFGPGTRLTVL.

The chain links TRBV20-1 to TRBJ1-1; D is unresolved. The germline V gene has CDR1 DFQATT and CDR2 SNEGSKA (reference sequence). This CDR3 comprises 12 residues. With 8 bases removed from V and 1 base from J, the gap between germline ends came to 11 bases. The CDR3 sequence is CSPTGQNTEAFF. The CDR3 DNA is TGCAGTCCAACTGGGCAGAACACTGAAGCTTTCTTT.

The sample holds one count of this clonotype. An end of the junction differs from the germline gene, which may be a read error. The rearrangement uses TRBV11-2 and TRBJ2-1; 15 nucleotides align to TRBD2. The CDR3 length is 18 residues. Germline CDR1 SGHAT, CDR2 FQNNGV. This chain's CDR3 is CANSWTSGGASSYNEQFF. CDR3 coding DNA: TGTGCCAACAGCTGGACTAGCGGGGGGGCGAGCTCCTACAATGAGCAGTTCTTC.

This clonotype appeared a few times. V and J are TRBV7-6 and TRBJ1-5, with 10 bases matching TRBD1. Germline V gene sequence: CDR1 SGHVS, CDR2 FNYEAQ. The CDR3 sequence is 16 residues long. The junction had 10 bases not matched to a gene; V was cut back by 3 bases and J by 8 bases. This CDR3 is CASSLEEDRGFKPQHF. CDR3 nucleotide sequence: TGTGCCAGCAGCTTGGAGGAGGACAGGGGGTTCAAGCCCCAGCATTTT.

This clonotype was observed a handful of times. The chain joins TRBV27 to TRBJ2-7; 9 nucleotides align to TRBD1. CDR1 MNHEY and CDR2 SMNVEV come from the germline V gene (reference sequence). The CDR3 sequence is 17 residues long. V lost 1 base, J lost 5 bases, and 12 bases stayed unmatched. The CDR3 sequence is CASSLFGGGQGGHEQYF. As DNA, the CDR3 is TGTGCCAGCAGTTTATTTGGCGGGGGACAGGGTGGTCACGAGCAGTACTTC.

This clonotype appeared many times. The rearrangement links TRBV7-2 to TRBJ2-1; no firm D call. Germline V gene sequence: CDR1 SGHTA, CDR2 FQGNSA. The CDR3 consists of 17 residues. Trimming left V 2 bases short and J 7 bases short, with 21 bases between. In nucleotides, the CDR3 is TGTGCCAGCAGCTTAACCCTCCAGTTCATACGTGAGAATGAGCAGTTCTTC. This translates into CASSLTLQFIRENEQFF.

This clonotype was counted between two and nine times. The chain links TRBV7-2 to TRBJ2-7, with 9 bases identical to TRBD2. V was pared by 4 bases and J by 3 bases, with 7 bases of the junction left unmatched. The CDR3 consists of 15 residues. The germline gives CDR1 SGHTA, CDR2 FQGNSA. The CDR3 reads CASSSNWRGGYEQYF. The CDR3 coding sequence is TGTGCCAGCAGCTCAAACTGGCGGGGGGGCTACGAGCAGTACTTC.

The V call is TRBV6-6, the J call TRBJ2-2; 13 bases are shared with TRBD2. The germline CDR1 and CDR2 sequences are MNHNY and SVGAGI (reference sequence). After removal of 5 bases from V and 0 bases from J, the junction contained 6 bases not matched to a gene. This CDR3 region has 18 residues. CDR3 residues: CASSTSGGALANTGELFF. DNA of the CDR3: TGTGCCAGCAGTACTAGCGGGGGGGCCCTTGCGAACACCGGGGAGCTGTTTTTT.

This clonotype was seen a few times. This chain uses TRBV7-4 with TRBJ1-2; D is perhaps TRBD1 (6 bases). V was cut by 4 bases and J by 2 bases, with 17 bases left in between. This CDR3 has 16 amino acids. CDR1 and CDR2 (germline): SGHVT, SQSDAQ. CDR3 nucleotides: TGTGCCAGCAGCTCCCGGGAGGGGGGCTTAAACTATGGCTACACCTTC. The encoded protein is CASSSREGGLNYGYTF.

This clonotype appeared a few times. The chain couples TRBV6-5 to TRBJ2-3; no definite D call. CDR3 length: 13 amino acids. V was trimmed by 0 bases and J by 2 bases, leaving 3 bases between them. CDR1 MNHEY and CDR2 SVGAGI come from the germline V gene. The CDR3 coding sequence is TGTGCCAGCAGTTACTCGACCACAGATACGCAGTATTTT. Translation: CASSYSTTDTQYF.

The chain employs TRBV6-6 and TRBJ1-4; D is possibly TRBD1 (6 bases). The CDR3 is made up of 14 amino acids. Germline CDR1 reads MNHNY; CDR2 reads SVGAGI (reference sequence). The germline V and J ends were trimmed by 6 bases and 7 bases, with 15 bases remaining between them. In DNA form, the CDR3 reads TGTGCCAGCAGCCGCAATGGACAGACTGAAAAACTGTTTTTT. The encoded protein is CASSRNGQTEKLFF.

This clonotype was seen a few times. J is TRBJ2-2 and V is TRBV6-1; D gene ambiguous. The CDR3 totals 15 residues. Germline V CDR1 and CDR2: MNHNS, SASEGT. Trimming cost V 1 base and J 4 bases, with 10 bases left between them. The chain's CDR3 is CASSEDIGPTGELFF. DNA of the CDR3: TGTGCCAGCAGTGAAGATATAGGGCCCACCGGGGAGCTGTTTTTT.

The gene calls are TRBV2 and TRBJ2-7, with D possibly TRBD1 on 5 matching bases. The V gene lost 4 bases and the J gene lost 5 bases, with 15 bases spanning the gap. There are 14 residues in the CDR3. Germline CDR1 and CDR2: SNHLY and FYNNEI. As DNA, the CDR3 is TGTGCCAGCAGTGGCAGGGAAGGGTGGGACGAGCAGTACTTC. It yields the protein CASSGREGWDEQYF.

The chain employs TRBV19 and TRBJ1-1; 7 nucleotides agree with TRBD1. V lost 1 base to trimming and J lost 0 bases; unmatched junction nucleotides: 5. Per germline, CDR1 LNHDA and CDR2 SQIVND (reference sequence). The CDR3 length is 16 residues. The CDR3 protein is CASSIVKTGLNTEAFF. CDR3 coding DNA: TGTGCCAGTAGTATAGTTAAGACAGGGTTGAACACTGAAGCTTTCTTT.

This clonotype came up once. Germline is not matched at one junction end, which may reflect a read error. This chain uses TRBV29-1 with TRBJ2-3; D is undetermined. Germline CDR1 is SQVTM and CDR2 is ANQGSEA. The CDR3 is made up of 10 amino acids. In DNA form, the CDR3 reads TGCAGCGCAGTGGTTACAGCGCTGGATTTT. This encodes CSAVVTALDF.

To note about this clonotype: A clone one base away is much larger, so this may be a read error. The V call is TRBV7-2, the J call TRBJ2-3, with D possibly being TRBD2 (6 bases). Trimming stripped 6 bases from V and 3 bases from J, with 13 bases between. The CDR3 has 14 amino acids. The germline CDR1 and CDR2 sequences are SGHTA and FQGNSA. CDR3 DNA sequence: TGTGCCAGCAGACAAGACGGGGGAACAGATACGCAGTATTTT. It encodes CASRQDGGTDTQYF.

This clonotype came up a few times. The rearrangement links TRBV12-3 or TRBV12-4 to TRBJ2-7; 9 nucleotides line up with TRBD1. V gave up 5 bases and J gave up 2 bases; unmatched junction bases: 10. This CDR3 spans 16 amino acids. The CDR3 DNA is TGTGCCAGCAGTCTGACCAGGACAGGGGAGGCCTACGAGCAGTACTTC. Translating it yields CASSLTRTGEAYEQYF.

This clonotype was seen only a few times. The chain is built from TRBV7-2 and TRBJ1-1; no reliable D call. The CDR3 extends over 11 amino acids. Germline V gene lookup returns CDR1 SGHTA and CDR2 FQGNSA. V was cut by 1 base and J by 8 bases, with 5 bases left in between. Here the CDR3 reads CASSLDWEAFF. The CDR3, as DNA: TGTGCCAGCAGCTTAGATTGGGAAGCTTTCTTT.

This clonotype was detected ten times or more. The V and J genes are TRBV7-6 and TRBJ2-7, with D tentatively TRBD2 (6 bases). Germline CDR1 reads SGHVS; CDR2 reads FNYEAQ. The CDR3 loop spans 16 amino acids. Trimming cost V 5 bases and J 2 bases, with 19 bases left between them. The DNA for the CDR3 is TGTGCCAGCAGCCCAGCCGGAGGGGCCCCAACCTACGAGCAGTACTTC. Protein sequence: CASSPAGGAPTYEQYF.

To note about this clonotype: Being one base from a much bigger clone, this may be a read error. The chain is built from TRBV12-3 or TRBV12-4 and TRBJ2-3; maybe TRBD2 (7 bases). The CDR3 runs to 15 residues. Trimming took 10 bases from V and 2 from J, leaving 19 bases between them. CDR3 amino acids: CANIGEGHLTDTQYF. The CDR3, as DNA: TGTGCCAACATAGGGGAGGGACACCTCACAGATACGCAGTATTTT.

This clonotype was seen at least ten times. The chain is built from TRBV7-2 and TRBJ1-1; D ambiguous. V lost 5 bases to trimming and J lost 7 bases, with 20 bases between them. The germline V gene has CDR1 SGHTA and CDR2 FQGNSA. This CDR3 spans 15 amino acids. The CDR3 DNA reads TGTGCCAGCAGCGCTTGGGATACAGTTGGGGTTGAAGCTTTCTTT. Translated: CASSAWDTVGVEAFF.

A word on this clonotype: Just one base apart from a much larger clone, this may be a read error. The rearrangement links TRBV7-2 to TRBJ2-4, with 9 positions matching TRBD1. Germline assignment: CDR1 SGHTA and CDR2 FQGNSA. This CDR3 spans 16 amino acids. The J segment lost 3 bases and the V segment lost 4 bases, leaving 7 bases of the junction unmatched. The CDR3 here is CASSYRGPLVKNIQYF. The DNA for the CDR3 is TGTGCCAGCAGCTACAGGGGGCCCTTAGTCAAAAACATTCAGTACTTC.

The V and J genes are TRBV7-9 and TRBJ2-2; TRBD1 matches at 11 bases. The germline gives CDR1 SEHNR, CDR2 FQNEAQ (reference sequence). The CDR3 is made up of 17 amino acids. J gave up 3 bases and V 3 bases, and 6 bases lay outside the gene matches. The CDR3 spells CASSLAGQGAYTGELFF. For the CDR3, the DNA is TGTGCCAGCAGCTTGGCTGGACAGGGGGCATACACCGGGGAGCTGTTTTTT. Based on the CDR3 plus reference TRBV7-9 and TRBJ2-2, the full variable domain is DTGVSQNPRHKITKRGQNVTFRCDPISEHNRLYWYRQTLGQGPEFLTYFQNEAQLEKSRLLSDRFSAERPKGSFSTLEIQRTEQGDSAMYLCASSLAGQGAYTGELFFGEGSRLTVL.

J is TRBJ2-1 and V is TRBV3-1; D possibly matches TRBD1 or TRBD2 (5 bases each). This CDR3 has 15 residues. Germline V lookup: CDR1 LGHDT, CDR2 YNNKEL (reference sequence). Trimming stripped 1 base from V and 10 bases from J, with 17 bases between. The CDR3 spells CASSQADGATAEQFF. DNA of the CDR3: TGTGCCAGCAGCCAAGCAGACGGGGCGACCGCCGAGCAGTTCTTC.